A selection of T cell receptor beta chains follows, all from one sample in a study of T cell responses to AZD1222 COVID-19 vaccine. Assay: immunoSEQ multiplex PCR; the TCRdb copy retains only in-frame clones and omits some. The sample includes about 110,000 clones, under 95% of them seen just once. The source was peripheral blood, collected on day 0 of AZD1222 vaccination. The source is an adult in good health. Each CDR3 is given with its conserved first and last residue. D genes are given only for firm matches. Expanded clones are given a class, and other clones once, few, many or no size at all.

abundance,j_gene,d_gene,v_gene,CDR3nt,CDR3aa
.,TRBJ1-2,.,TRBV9,TGTGCCAGCAGCGTAGAAGGGGGTCTGGCGGGCTACACCTTC,CASSVEGGLAGYTF
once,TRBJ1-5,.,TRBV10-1,TGCGCCAGCAGTAAACAGGGCAATCAGCCCCAGCATTTT,CASSKQGNQPQHF
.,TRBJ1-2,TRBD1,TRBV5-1,TGCGCCAGCAGCTTGGACACACAGGGGGCTCATGGCTACACCTTC,CASSLDTQGAHGYTF
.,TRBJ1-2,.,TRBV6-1,TGTGCCAGCAGTGAAGCTAGGTGGAACCTCTTC,CASSEARWNLF
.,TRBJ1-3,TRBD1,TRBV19,TGTGCCAGTAGTCAGGGGGCAAACACCATATATTTT,CASSQGANTIYF
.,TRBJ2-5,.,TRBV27,TGTGCCAGCAGTTTCCGGGCCCAAGAGACCCAGTACTTC,CASSFRAQETQYF
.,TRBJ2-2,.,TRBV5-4,TGTGCCAGCAGCTTCGGGACGCTGGGAACCGGGGAGCTGTTTTTT,CASSFGTLGTGELFF
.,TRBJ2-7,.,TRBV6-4,TGTGCCAGCAGTGACTCGGCAAGGCTGGAGCAGTACTTC,CASSDSARLEQYF
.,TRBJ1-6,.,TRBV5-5,TGTGCCAGCAGCTTGAGAGGCACGGAAAATTCACCCCTCCACTTT,CASSLRGTENSPLHF
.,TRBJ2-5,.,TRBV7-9,TGTGCCAGCAGCTTAGAAGCTCTTTGGGAGACCCAGTACTTC,CASSLEALWETQYF
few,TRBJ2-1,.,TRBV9,TGTGCCAGCAGCCCCGACGGGAATGAGCAGTTCTTC,CASSPDGNEQFF
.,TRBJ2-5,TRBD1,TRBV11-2,TGTGCCAGCAGCCGGGACAGCCAAGAGACCCAGTACTTC,CASSRDSQETQYF
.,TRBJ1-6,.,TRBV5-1,TGCGCCAGCAGCTTGGTTTCCGGTTATAATTCACCCCTCCACTTT,CASSLVSGYNSPLHF
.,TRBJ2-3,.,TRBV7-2,TGTGCCAGCAGCGAACACAGGATCCCCACAGATACGCAGTATTTT,CASSEHRIPTDTQYF
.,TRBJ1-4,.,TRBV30,TGTGCCTGCCTAGCGGATTGGCAGAGTGGAAAACTGTTTTTT,CACLADWQSGKLFF
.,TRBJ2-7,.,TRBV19,TGTGCCAGTAGTGGCGGGATAGGGTACGAGCAGTACTTC,CASSGGIGYEQYF
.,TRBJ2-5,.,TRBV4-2,TGTGCCAGCAGCCAATTGGGCGGCCAAGGCAGACAAGAGACCCAGTACTTC,CASSQLGGQGRQETQYF
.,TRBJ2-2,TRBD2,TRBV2,TGTGCCAGCACTGGGCTAGCGGGGGGGCCGAACACCGGGAAGCTGTTTTTT,CASTGLAGGPNTGKLFF
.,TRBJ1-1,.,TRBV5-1,TGCGCCAGCAGCGAAACGGATGGGGTCACTGAAGCTTTCTTT,CASSETDGVTEAFF